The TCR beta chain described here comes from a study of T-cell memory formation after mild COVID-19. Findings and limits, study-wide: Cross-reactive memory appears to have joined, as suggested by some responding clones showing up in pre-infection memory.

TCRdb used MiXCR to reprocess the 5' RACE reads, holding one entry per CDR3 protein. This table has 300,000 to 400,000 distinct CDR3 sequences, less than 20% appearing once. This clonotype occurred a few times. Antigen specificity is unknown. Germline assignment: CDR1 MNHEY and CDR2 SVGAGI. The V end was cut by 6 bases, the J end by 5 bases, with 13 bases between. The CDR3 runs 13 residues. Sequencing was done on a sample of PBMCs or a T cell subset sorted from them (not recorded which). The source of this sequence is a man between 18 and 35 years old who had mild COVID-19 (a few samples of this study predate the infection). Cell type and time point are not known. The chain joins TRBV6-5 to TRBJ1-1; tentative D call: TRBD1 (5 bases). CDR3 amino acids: CASSRDPRTEAFF. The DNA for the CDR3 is TGTGCCAGCAGCAGGGACCCCCGGACTGAAGCTTTCTTT.